This T cell receptor (beta chain) was sequenced for a study of OX40 agonist ivuxolimab in advanced cancers. CDR3 length: 12 residues. The V end lost 7 bases, the J end lost 5 bases, and 10 bases lay between the germline ends. The germline CDR1 and CDR2 sequences are MNHEY and SMNVEV (reference sequence). Method: immunoSEQ multiplex PCR; TCRdb's copy keeps in-frame clones and lacks some. The table shows tens of thousands of clones, with 90% occurring only once. Sample: CD4+ or CD8+ T cells sorted from blood, taken in a trial of the OX40 agonist ivuxolimab. V is TRBV27 and J is TRBJ2-3; the D is unclear. The sequence was obtained from an adult with an advanced solid tumor such as melanoma, head and neck, liver or kidney cancer. The CDR3 DNA reads TGTGCCAGCAATCTTCCCGGAGATACGCAGTATTTT. Protein: CASNLPGDTQYF.